Each of the 10 T cell receptor beta chains below was sequenced from the same sample in a study of T cell responses to AZD1222 COVID-19 vaccine. Repertoires were generated with immunoSEQ multiplex PCR, while TCRdb's copy carries only in-frame clones and drops some. The sample shows around 150,000 clones, 91% of them seen only once. The sequencing used peripheral blood, collected 28 days after the second dose of the MenACWY control vaccine. These receptors originate from an adult who received the MenACWY meningococcal vaccine as a control.

The chain is built from TRBV28 and TRBJ1-5; TRBD1 matches 9 bases. CDR3 size: 16 residues. The ends lost 5 bases at V and 2 bases at J; junction bases unmatched: 7. Germline V CDR1 and CDR2: MDHEN, SYDVKM. DNA of the CDR3: TGTGCCAGCAGTGACGCGACAGGGGGAGGCAATCAGCCCCAGCATTTT. It codes for CASSDATGGGNQPQHF.

This chain joins TRBV6-5 and TRBJ2-7, with a weak D call TRBD1 (5 bases). CDR1 and CDR2 from the germline V gene are MNHEY and SVGAGI. V was pared by 6 bases and J by 3 bases, with 18 bases between. The CDR3 loop spans 15 amino acids. The CDR3 sequence: CASRDDSLKGYEQYF. The DNA of the CDR3 is TGTGCCAGCAGGGATGACAGCCTAAAGGGCTACGAGCAGTACTTC.

V is TRBV27 and J is TRBJ2-1; maybe TRBD2 (7 bases). V was trimmed by 3 bases and J by 5 bases, leaving 11 bases between them. Germline V gives CDR1 MNHEY, CDR2 SMNVEV (reference sequence). The CDR3 spans 14 residues. The CDR3 coding sequence is TGTGCCAGCAGTTTTGCGGGGGCTCACAATGAGCAGTTCTTC. Translated: CASSFAGAHNEQFF.

Regarding this clone: The junction departs from germline at one end; a sequencing error may be responsible. V and J are TRBV9 and TRBJ1-3, with D perhaps matching TRBD1 (6 bases). Germline V gives CDR1 SGDLS, CDR2 YYNGEE. The CDR3 spans 16 residues. CDR3 nucleotide sequence: TGTGCCAGCAGCGTAGGGTCGGCCGGCGCTGAGGGACACCCACATTTT. Translated, it gives CASSVGSAGAEGHPHF.

The chain joins TRBV5-1 to TRBJ2-7; 9 positions agree with TRBD1. Unmatched junction bases numbered 11, after V lost 4 bases and J lost 6 bases. CDR3 size: 15 residues. Germline V gene sequence: CDR1 SGHRS, CDR2 YFSETQ. The CDR3 loop reads CASSPGTGILAEQYF. The DNA of the CDR3 is TGCGCCAGCAGCCCGGGGACAGGGATCCTAGCCGAGCAGTACTTC.

The chain recombines TRBV5-1 with TRBJ2-5; D gene uncertain. Germline V gene data show CDR1 as SGHRS and CDR2 as YFSETQ. The V end lost 2 bases, the J end lost 5 bases, and 13 bases lay between the germline ends. This CDR3 is built from 14 residues. The CDR3, as DNA: TGCGCCAGCAGCTTATTGACCGGGTCGGAGACCCAGTACTTC. Its protein product is CASSLLTGSETQYF. The whole variable domain, filled in from reference TRBV5-1 and TRBJ2-5, reads KAGVTQTPRYLIKTRGQQVTLSCSPISGHRSVSWYQQTPGQGLQFLFEYFSETQRNKGNFPGRFSGRQFSNSRSEMNVSTLELGDSALYLCASSLLTGSETQYFGPGTRLLVL.

The chain is built from TRBV4-3 and TRBJ2-4, with 7 bases fitting TRBD1. The CDR3 has 15 residues. J gave up 7 bases and V 4 bases, and 10 bases lay outside the gene matches. Germline CDR1 reads LGHNA; CDR2 reads YSLEER. The CDR3 here is CASSLTGDGSNIQYF. The CDR3 DNA reads TGCGCCAGCAGCCTAACAGGGGATGGGAGCAACATTCAGTACTTC.

As concerns this clone: The same CDR3 is also encoded by other DNA sequences in this sample. The chain couples TRBV28 to TRBJ1-5, with 10 bases that match TRBD1. Per germline, CDR1 MDHEN and CDR2 SYDVKM. J was trimmed by 5 bases and V by 4 bases; bases with no gene match: 2. CDR3 size: 14 residues. This CDR3 reads CASSSGQGDQPQHF. CDR3 coding DNA: TGTGCCAGCAGTTCCGGACAGGGGGATCAGCCCCAGCATTTT.

The CDR3 DNA reads as TGCGCCAGCAGCCCCAGGGGTGGGGTAAATTCACCCCTCCACTTT. It yields the protein CASSPRGGVNSPLHF. The V and J genes are TRBV5-1 and TRBJ1-6, with D possibly TRBD1 on 6 matching bases. V was trimmed by 4 bases and J by 7 bases, leaving 15 bases between them. CDR3 length equals 15 residues. Germline CDR1 and CDR2: SGHRS and YFSETQ. The whole variable domain, remainder taken from reference TRBV5-1 and TRBJ1-6, is KAGVTQTPRYLIKTRGQQVTLSCSPISGHRSVSWYQQTPGQGLQFLFEYFSETQRNKGNFPGRFSGRQFSNSRSEMNVSTLELGDSALYLCASSPRGGVNSPLHFGNGTRLTVT.

The J gene is TRBJ2-5, the V gene TRBV10-1, with a tentative D call TRBD2 (5 bases). The CDR3 has 14 amino acids. Trimming removed 4 bases from V and 2 bases from J, with 11 bases in between. Germline CDR1 reads WNHNN; CDR2 reads SYGVQD (reference sequence). CDR3 coding DNA: TGCGCCAGCAGTGGGATTCGGGAACAAGAGACCCAGTACTTC. Protein product: CASSGIREQETQYF.